This T cell receptor beta chain was retrieved from a study of blood T cell repertoires in COVID-19. As for the study in general: The origin of the acute and convalescent COVID-19 samples was the United States, Italy and Spain. From T cells, B-cell-depleted T cells, or PBMCs came the material, which was cDNA or gDNA.

The V gene end was trimmed by 4 bases and the J gene end by 12 bases; junction bases not matched to a gene: 11. Germline CDR1 reads SGHTA; CDR2 reads FQGTGA. The CDR3 totals 14 residues. In the study's own analysis: Reference gene primer amplification yielded estimated nucleated cell counts. TCRdb keeps only in-frame clones here, not all; method: immunoSEQ multiplex PCR. That table gives V, J and clone size, and the DNA gave D and trimming. Counted here are 200,000 to 250,000 clones, approximately 78% occurring once; the ten biggest clones make up roughly 8%. This sequence joins TRBV7-3 and TRBJ2-1; 8 positions agree with TRBD1. The sequence derives from a woman of 80 years or more with COVID-19, enrolled during active disease. The sample comprised peripheral blood. CDR3 bases: TGTGCCAGCAGCTCGACCGGGGGACAGGTCTGGCAGTTCTTC. Residues: CASSSTGGQVWQFF.